The rows below give T cell receptor beta chains drawn from one sample of a study of T cell repertoires in cytomegalovirus infection. TCRdb re-called the reads with MiXCR, one entry per CDR3 protein. The repertoire holds tens of thousands of distinct CDR3 sequences, with just under 4% as singletons. The sequenced material came from PBMCs. The source is a human donor in good health (CMV status not recorded). Some clones in this sample may be carry-over from other donors' samples. CDR3s include the opening cysteine and the closing phenylalanine or tryptophan. The D gene is left open where the match is weak. Clone size is given for some rows only: seen once, a few or many times, or a class if the clone is expanded.

v_gene	j_gene	abundance	d_gene	CDR3nt	CDR3aa
TRBV7-8	TRBJ2-4	many	TRBD2	TGTGCCAGCAGCTTAACTAGCGGGGAGATAGCCAAAAACATTCAGTACTTC	CASSLTSGEIAKNIQYF
TRBV6-2/TRBV6-3	TRBJ2-6	many	.	TGTGCCAGCATGACCCCTAGCTTCTCTGGGGCCAACGTCCTGACTTTC	CASMTPSFSGANVLTF
TRBV28	TRBJ1-1	many	.	TGTGCCAGCAGCGGCAGCCTGGGCAACACTGAAGCTTTCTTT	CASSGSLGNTEAFF
TRBV4-2	TRBJ2-7	many	TRBD2	TGTGCCAGCAGCCAAGAGGTAGCGGGGGGATACGAGCAGTACTTC	CASSQEVAGGYEQYF
TRBV6-5	TRBJ2-7	many	.	TGTGCCAGCAGTCCGAGGCGGGGCGGCTACGAGCAGTACTTC	CASSPRRGGYEQYF
TRBV12-3/TRBV12-4	TRBJ2-6	many	.	TGTGCCAGCAGCCAAGTCCTGGCCAACGTCCTGACTTTC	CASSQVLANVLTF
TRBV7-2	TRBJ2-2	.	.	TGTGCCAGCAGCTTAGCGAGGGCTGGGGACACCGGGGAGCTGTTTTTT	CASSLARAGDTGELFF
TRBV7-2	TRBJ1-5	many	.	TGTGCCAGCAGCTTATGGGGGGGCGGGATACATAGCAATCAGCCCCAGCATTTT	CASSLWGGGIHSNQPQHF
TRBV5-1	TRBJ2-3	many	TRBD2	TGCGCCAGCAGCGGTAGCGGGGGGATCACAGATACGCAGTATTTT	CASSGSGGITDTQYF
TRBV7-2	TRBJ1-4	many	.	TGTGCCAGCAGCTCGGCCCGCCCGGAGACGGGAGGGGAAAAACTGTTTTTT	CASSSARPETGGEKLFF
TRBV19	TRBJ1-1	many	.	TGTGCCAGTAGTATGGACGGAATGAACACTGAAGCTTTCTTT	CASSMDGMNTEAFF
TRBV7-2	TRBJ2-1	many	TRBD2	TGTGCCAGCAGCTTAGTGGAGGGACTAGCGGGGTCCCCACAGTACAATGAGCAGTTCTTC	CASSLVEGLAGSPQYNEQFF
TRBV28	TRBJ2-1	many	.	TGTGCCAGCACGACCGGGGGTCTTTGGAATGAGCAGTTCTTC	CASTTGGLWNEQFF
TRBV5-5	TRBJ1-1	many	.	TGTGCCAGCAGCGCCTCCGTCGGGAACACTGAAGCTTTCTTT	CASSASVGNTEAFF
TRBV7-6	TRBJ2-7	many	TRBD2	TGTGCCACGAGCGGGAGATTGGGATACGAGCAGTACTTC	CATSGRLGYEQYF
TRBV7-2	TRBJ1-1	many	.	TGTGCCAGCAGCTTAAATAGAATCGAGGCGGGAAACACTGAAGCTTTCTTT	CASSLNRIEAGNTEAFF